Below are 15 T cell receptor beta chains sequenced from a single sample in a study of CD8 T cells in Susac syndrome. When the RNA was reverse transcribed, random hexamers were used with an input of roughly 0.45 to 1 ug. One entry per CDR3 protein results from TCRdb running MiXCR on the immunoSEQ multiplex PCR reads. The sample records around 300,000 distinct CDR3 sequences, 90% to 95% being singletons. The sample comprised CD4+ T cells from PBMCs. All receptors derive from a human donor with multiple sclerosis.

This clonotype came up once. V is TRBV27 and J is TRBJ1-2, with 8 bases that match TRBD1. The germline V gene has CDR1 MNHEY and CDR2 SMNVEV (reference sequence). The CDR3 length is 14 residues. The ends lost 7 bases at V and 4 bases at J; junction bases unmatched: 8. This chain's CDR3 is CASMRATGAYGYTF. The CDR3 coding sequence is TGTGCCAGCATGAGGGCGACAGGGGCCTATGGCTACACCTTC.

The CDR3 sequence is CASSYSGTSEVGTGELFF. DNA for the CDR3: TGTGCCAGCAGTTACTCAGGGACTAGCGAGGTGGGGACCGGGGAGCTGTTTTTT. This chain connects TRBV6-5 to TRBJ2-2; 10 bases line up with TRBD2. Trimming at V came to 0 bases and at J to 5 bases, leaving 9 bases not matched to a gene. This CDR3 contains 18 residues. CDR1 is MNHEY, CDR2 SVGAGI, per germline.

The gene calls are TRBV3-1 and TRBJ1-1; 8 nucleotides match TRBD1. J was trimmed by 6 bases and V by 6 bases; bases with no gene match: 6. CDR3 size: 13 residues. Germline V lookup: CDR1 LGHDT, CDR2 YNNKEL (reference sequence). This CDR3 reads CASRQQGGAEAFF. CDR3 nucleotides: TGTGCCAGCAGACAACAGGGGGGCGCTGAAGCTTTCTTT. Looking up the rest from reference TRBV3-1 and TRBJ1-1 gives the full variable domain: DTAVSQTPKYLVTQMGNDKSIKCEQNLGHDTMYWYKQDSKKFLKIMFSYNNKELIINETVPNRFSPKSPDKAHLNLHINSLELGDSAVYFCASRQQGGAEAFFGQGTRLTVV.

The chain recombines TRBV10-3 with TRBJ2-1; 12 bases align to TRBD2. The CDR3 spans 15 residues. Germline lookup yields CDR1 ENHRY and CDR2 SYGVKD. The V gene end was trimmed by 4 bases and the J gene end by 7 bases; junction bases not matched to a gene: 5. CDR3 protein: CAISATSGSRNEQFF. In nucleotides, the CDR3 is TGTGCCATCAGTGCGACTAGCGGGAGTAGGAATGAGCAGTTCTTC.

The table lists this clonotype with a few counts. The chain is built from TRBV4-1 and TRBJ2-5, with 7 bases lining up with TRBD1. CDR1 is MGHRA and CDR2 is YSYEKL in the germline V gene. The CDR3 extends over 15 amino acids. The V and J ends lost 0 bases and 5 bases, in that order; junction bases with no gene match: 6. In DNA form, the CDR3 reads TGCGCCAGCAGCCAAGAGGGCACGGGACAGGAGACCCAGTACTTC. Translated, it gives CASSQEGTGQETQYF.

This clonotype was detected once. The chain is built from TRBV20-1 and TRBJ1-3, with D uncertain. The CDR3 totals 14 residues. Per germline, CDR1 DFQATT and CDR2 SNEGSKA (reference sequence). V shed 3 bases and J shed 4 bases, with 13 bases lying between them. CDR3 nucleotides: TGCAGTGCTAGGGCCGGAACCGCGGGAAACACCATATATTTT. Translated, it gives CSARAGTAGNTIYF.

V usage is TRBV5-1 and J usage is TRBJ1-2; weak D call: TRBD1 (5 bases). The ends were cut back, 0 bases at V and 6 bases at J, with 27 bases in the middle. Germline V CDR1 and CDR2: SGHRS, YFSETQ. The CDR3 has 19 amino acids. As DNA, the CDR3 is TGCGCCAGCAGCTTGGTCTCCTCGATCTACAGGACGGGCAGTGATGGCTACACCTTC. This codes for CASSLVSSIYRTGSDGYTF.

This chain joins TRBV12-3 or TRBV12-4 and TRBJ1-1; TRBD1 matches at 7 bases. This CDR3 spans 15 amino acids. J gave up 7 bases and V 6 bases, and 14 bases lay outside the gene matches. CDR3 amino acids: CASSLTGAGRVEAFF. The CDR3 nucleotides read TGTGCCAGCAGCCTAACAGGGGCCGGAAGGGTTGAAGCTTTCTTT.

The chain combines TRBV2 with TRBJ2-1; TRBD2 matches at 14 bases. Germline trimming cut 5 bases from V and 10 bases from J; bases unmatched to any gene: 10. Germline CDR1 reads SNHLY; CDR2 reads FYNNEI. The CDR3 spans 16 residues. CDR3 nucleotides: TGTGCCAGCAGTTCGTGGGGACTAGCGGGAGCGGTGGAGCAGTTCTTC. The encoded protein is CASSSWGLAGAVEQFF.

The gene calls are TRBV20-1 and TRBJ2-3; 15 bases map to TRBD2. The CDR3 extends over 17 amino acids. V trimming: 0 bases; J trimming: 3 bases; junction bases outside the gene matches: 4. The germline V gene has CDR1 DFQATT and CDR2 SNEGSKA (reference sequence). CDR3 nucleotide sequence: TGCAGTGCTAGAGACCGGACTAGCGGGGGGGCGACAGATACGCAGTATTTT. This encodes CSARDRTSGGATDTQYF.

V and J are TRBV29-1 and TRBJ1-2; possibly TRBD1 for D (6 bases). Germline V gene sequence: CDR1 SQVTM, CDR2 ANQGSEA. Trimming left V 6 bases short and J 4 bases short, with 12 bases between. The CDR3 spans 12 residues. Here the CDR3 DNA reads TGCAGCGTGGAATCAGGGGCCTATGGCTACACCTTC. Its translation: CSVESGAYGYTF.

The gene calls are TRBV9 and TRBJ2-5; the match to TRBD1 covers 11 bases. Per the germline V gene, CDR1 is SGDLS and CDR2 is YYNGEE. V lost 0 bases, J lost 5 bases, and 3 bases stayed unmatched. The CDR3 sequence is 15 residues long. Written as DNA, the CDR3 is TGTGCCAGCAGCGTAGGGACAGGGGGCGAGGAGACCCAGTACTTC. Amino acid sequence: CASSVGTGGEETQYF.

This clonotype was seen more than once but under ten times. The chain combines TRBV11-3 with TRBJ1-4, with D perhaps TRBD1 (5 bases). Trimming removed 1 base from V and 6 bases from J, with 12 bases in between. The CDR3 spans 15 residues. Looked up from germline, CDR1 is SGHNT and CDR2 is YENEEA. The CDR3 region has the DNA TGTGCCAGCAGCTTAGGTCCAGGGAAATATGAAAAACTGTTTTTT. It codes for CASSLGPGKYEKLFF.

The chain carries TRBV14 and TRBJ2-3; D gene uncertain. The CDR3 sequence is 16 residues long. The germline V gene has CDR1 SGHDN and CDR2 FVKESK. Trimming stripped 1 base from V and 4 bases from J, with 15 bases between. The DNA for the CDR3 is TGTGCCAGCAGCCAAGTTACGGCTGCTGGGGCAGATACGCAGTATTTT. It encodes CASSQVTAAGADTQYF.

This rearrangement joins TRBV2 to TRBJ2-3, with 7 bases fitting TRBD2. The CDR3 has 14 residues. CDR1 and CDR2 from the germline V gene are SNHLY and FYNNEI. J gave up 4 bases and V 4 bases, and 5 bases lay outside the gene matches. DNA of the CDR3: TGTGCCAGCAGTGTGGGAGCGGGACCAGATACGCAGTATTTT. Translation: CASSVGAGPDTQYF.